Shown below are 8 T cell receptor beta chains from a single sample sequenced in a study of siplizumab effects on memory and regulatory T cells. Measured with immunoSEQ multiplex PCR; TCRdb has only the in-frame clones, and not every one. Of about 100,000 clones in the sample, approximately 94% were seen once. What was sequenced was non-Treg CD4+ T cells sorted from blood. The source is a human donor in good health.

The chain has TRBV19 and TRBJ1-5, with TRBD1 matching over 9 bases. This CDR3 is 15 amino acids long. Per germline, CDR1 LNHDA and CDR2 SQIVND (reference sequence). The V and J ends lost 4 bases and 5 bases, in that order; junction bases with no gene match: 6. In DNA form, the CDR3 reads TGTGCCAGTAGTACAGACAGGGGGAATTATCAGCCCCAGCATTTT. Translation: CASSTDRGNYQPQHF.

This chain joins TRBV5-1 and TRBJ2-5, with 11 bases aligning to TRBD2. The CDR3 is 15 amino acids. Germline assignment: CDR1 SGHRS and CDR2 YFSETQ. The ends lost 2 bases at V and 7 bases at J; junction bases unmatched: 7. The CDR3 is CASSFGTSGEGTQYF. In nucleotides, the CDR3 is TGCGCCAGCAGCTTTGGGACTAGCGGAGAAGGGACCCAGTACTTC.

The J gene is TRBJ2-3, the V gene TRBV4-1; D ambiguous. The CDR3 contains 16 residues. Germline V CDR1 and CDR2: MGHRA, YSYEKL. Trimming removed 1 base from V and 5 bases from J, with 16 bases in between. Written as DNA, the CDR3 is TGCGCCAGCAGCCAAGGTCACGGCCCTTTGGGAGATACGCAGTATTTT. This codes for CASSQGHGPLGDTQYF.

The chain uses TRBV9 and TRBJ1-2; D is possibly TRBD1 (5 bases). The CDR3 consists of 13 residues. V shed 2 bases and J shed 4 bases, with 9 bases lying between them. Germline V gene sequence: CDR1 SGDLS, CDR2 YYNGEE. CDR3 loop: CASSVIGGYGYTF. The CDR3 DNA is TGTGCCAGCAGCGTCATTGGGGGCTATGGCTACACCTTC.

The V gene is TRBV6-5, the J gene TRBJ2-1; perhaps TRBD1 as D (6 bases). The germline V gene has CDR1 MNHEY and CDR2 SVGAGI. The CDR3 extends over 16 amino acids. Trimming cost V 0 bases and J 12 bases, with 21 bases left between them. The DNA of the CDR3 is TGTGCCAGCAGTTACTCGAGGCAGGGGAGAAACCAGAGGCAGTTCTTC. Translating gives CASSYSRQGRNQRQFF.

The J gene is TRBJ2-2, the V gene TRBV6-4; D remains ambiguous. This CDR3 is 14 amino acids long. V lost 7 bases, J lost 0 bases, and 9 bases lay in between. Germline lookup yields CDR1 MRHNA and CDR2 SNTAGT. The CDR3 nucleotides read TGTGCCAGCAAAATTCAGCCGAACACCGGGGAGCTGTTTTTT. It yields the protein CASKIQPNTGELFF.

V usage is TRBV2 and J usage is TRBJ1-1; D might be TRBD1 (6 bases). Germline CDR1 and CDR2: SNHLY and FYNNEI. The CDR3 is 15 amino acids. Between the trimmed V and J ends, which lost 7 bases and 3 bases, there was a span of 18 bases. The CDR3 DNA follows: TGTGCCAGCACCCCACCCCGGGGGCTAGACACTGAAGCTTTCTTT. Residues: CASTPPRGLDTEAFF.

V is TRBV15 and J is TRBJ2-7, with D perhaps matching TRBD2 (5 bases). The V gene's germline CDR1 is LNHNV and CDR2 YYDKDF (reference sequence). The CDR3 is 15 residues long. Trimming took 6 bases from V and 4 from J, leaving 19 bases between them. CDR3 DNA: TGTGCCACCAGAGGAAACAGCGGCAGAGGTTACGAGCAGTACTTC. It yields the protein CATRGNSGRGYEQYF.